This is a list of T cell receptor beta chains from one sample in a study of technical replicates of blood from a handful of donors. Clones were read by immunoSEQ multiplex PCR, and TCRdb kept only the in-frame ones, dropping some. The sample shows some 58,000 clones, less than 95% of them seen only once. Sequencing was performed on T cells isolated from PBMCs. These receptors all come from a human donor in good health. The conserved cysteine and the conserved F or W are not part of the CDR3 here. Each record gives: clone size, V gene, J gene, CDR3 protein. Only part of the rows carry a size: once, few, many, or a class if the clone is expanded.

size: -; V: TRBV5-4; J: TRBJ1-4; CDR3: ASSSRQGTNEKLF
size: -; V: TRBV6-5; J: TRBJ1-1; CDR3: ASSYSTVGATEAF
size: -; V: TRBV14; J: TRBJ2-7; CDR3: ASSQVVPGTRMNEQY
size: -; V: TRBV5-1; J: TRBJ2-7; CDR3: ASSLATGTGSYEQY
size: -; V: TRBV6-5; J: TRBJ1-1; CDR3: ASSYEGGNTEAF
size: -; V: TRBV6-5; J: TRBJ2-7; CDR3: ASSSPRDNYEQY
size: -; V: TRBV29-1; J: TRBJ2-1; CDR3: SVEVRDSYNEQF
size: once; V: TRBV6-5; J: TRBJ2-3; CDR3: ASSYSTQTGTDTQY
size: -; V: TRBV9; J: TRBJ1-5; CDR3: ASSRDRGLEGQPQH
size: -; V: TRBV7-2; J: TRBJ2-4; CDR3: ASSLNGLAKNIQY
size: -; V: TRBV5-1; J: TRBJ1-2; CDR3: ASSLGGLDPLGCT
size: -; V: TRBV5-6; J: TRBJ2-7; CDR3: ASSSLAAPYEQY
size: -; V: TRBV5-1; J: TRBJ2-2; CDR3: ASSLGQDGELF
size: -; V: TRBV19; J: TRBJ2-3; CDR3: ASSNVLAASTDTQY
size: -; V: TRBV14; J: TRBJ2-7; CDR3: ASSQVVAGLPYEQY
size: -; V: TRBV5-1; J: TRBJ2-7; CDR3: ASSLELAGPSEQY
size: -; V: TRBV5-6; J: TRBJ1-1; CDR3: ASSLWSRAGTEAF
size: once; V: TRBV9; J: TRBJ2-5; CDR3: ASSVVGDGETQY
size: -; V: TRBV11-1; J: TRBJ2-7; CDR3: ASSARRGAISYEQY
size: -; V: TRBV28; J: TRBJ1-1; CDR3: ASNLERRQRGNTEAF
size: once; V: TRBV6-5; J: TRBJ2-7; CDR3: ASSGGGSSYEQY
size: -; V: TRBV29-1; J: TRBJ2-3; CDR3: SVRRSGRAVDTQY
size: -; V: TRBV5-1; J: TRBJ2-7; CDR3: ASSVGTGGGLGLAEQY